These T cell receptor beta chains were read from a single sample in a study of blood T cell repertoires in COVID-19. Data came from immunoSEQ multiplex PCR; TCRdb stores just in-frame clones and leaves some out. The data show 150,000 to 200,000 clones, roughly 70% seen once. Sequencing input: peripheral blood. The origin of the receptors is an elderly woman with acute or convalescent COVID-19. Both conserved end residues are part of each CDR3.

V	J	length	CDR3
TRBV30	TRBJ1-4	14	CAWSSVAGDVKLFF
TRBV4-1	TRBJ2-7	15	CASSQTDSGAYEQYF
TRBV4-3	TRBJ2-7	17	CASSQHPSGQGLYEQYF
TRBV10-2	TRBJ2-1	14	CASKGTSGSNEQFF
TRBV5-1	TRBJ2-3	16	CASSLSGTGGAVTQYF
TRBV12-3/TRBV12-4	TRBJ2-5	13	CASRGQGQETQYF
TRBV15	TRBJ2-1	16	CATSSIAWSSYNEQFF
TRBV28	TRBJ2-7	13	CASSQDSPYEQYF
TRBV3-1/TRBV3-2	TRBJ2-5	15	CASSQVGYTGETQYF
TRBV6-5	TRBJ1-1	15	CASSYDSSGWGEAFF
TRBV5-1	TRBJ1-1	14	CASSVDRGNTEAFF
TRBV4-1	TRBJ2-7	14	CASSQGDTTYEQYF
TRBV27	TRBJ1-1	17	CASSSGTGSLGNTEAFF
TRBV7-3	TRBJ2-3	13	CASSRTITDTQYF
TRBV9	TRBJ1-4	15	CASSVDVATNEKLFF
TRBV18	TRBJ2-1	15	CASSPSASGSNEQFF
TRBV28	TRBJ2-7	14	CASSLVGDSHEQYF
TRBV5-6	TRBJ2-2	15	CASSRIPTSAGGLFF
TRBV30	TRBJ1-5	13	CAWAGSGDQPQHF
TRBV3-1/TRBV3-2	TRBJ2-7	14	CASSQNRGDGEQYF
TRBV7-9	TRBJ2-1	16	CASSPSSGSDVNEQFF
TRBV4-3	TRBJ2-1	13	CASSQADSYEQFF
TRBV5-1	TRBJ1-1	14	CASSFQPDTTEAFF
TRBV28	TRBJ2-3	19	CASSLTPGLAGGPGDTQYF
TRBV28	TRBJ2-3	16	CASMPLAARLTDTQYF
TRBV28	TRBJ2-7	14	CASSSGQGDYEQYF
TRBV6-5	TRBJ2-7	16	CASSYWSGTGAYEQYF
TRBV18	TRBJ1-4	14	CASCPRRSQEKLFF
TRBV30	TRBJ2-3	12	CAWSVITDTQYF
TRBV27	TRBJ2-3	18	CASSLSTPSGGRRDTQYF
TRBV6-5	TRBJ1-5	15	CASSPPGGSNQPQHF
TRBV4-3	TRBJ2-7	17	CASSLGRGAHTPYEQYF
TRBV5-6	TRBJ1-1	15	CASSLDPRGNTEAFF
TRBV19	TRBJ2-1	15	CASSPPGQSYNEQFF
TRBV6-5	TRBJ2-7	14	CASRSPGHSYEQYF
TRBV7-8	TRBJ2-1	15	CASSLGHGSYNEQFF
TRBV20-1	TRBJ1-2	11	CSAREGQIIFF
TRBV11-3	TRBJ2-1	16	CASSSRQGVYTNEQFF
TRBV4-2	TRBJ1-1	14	CASSQGREVTEAFF
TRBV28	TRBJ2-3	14	CASRNSQGPDTQYF
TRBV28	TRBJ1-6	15	CASSTPTGPNSPLHF
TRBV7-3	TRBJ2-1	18	CASSLGLVGLAGYNEQFF
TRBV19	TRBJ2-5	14	CATGRGTSQETQYF
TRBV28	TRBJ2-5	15	CASSLSGLLVKTQYF
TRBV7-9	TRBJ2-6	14	CASSRQAGANVLTF
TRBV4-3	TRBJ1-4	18	CASSQDLGNSGQDEKLFF
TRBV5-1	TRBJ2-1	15	CASSSLNAGYNEQFF
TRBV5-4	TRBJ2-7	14	CASSQSGRAHEQYF
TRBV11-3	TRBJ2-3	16	CASSLGTSGRTDTQYF
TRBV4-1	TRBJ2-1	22	CASRRSGGGLAGGPGSYNEQFF
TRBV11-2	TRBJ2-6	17	CASSRFHRDTGANVLTF
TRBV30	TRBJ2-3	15	CAWSVQAGAVDTQYF
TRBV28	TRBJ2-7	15	CASSLNGQGYDEQYF
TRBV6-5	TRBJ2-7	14	CATSTPGGGVEQYF
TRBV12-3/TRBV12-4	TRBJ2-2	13	CASTSGPTGELFF
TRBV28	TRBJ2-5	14	CASTILDGGETQYF
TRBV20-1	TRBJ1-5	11	CSARREPAQHF
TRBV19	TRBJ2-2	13	CASRWSDTGELFF
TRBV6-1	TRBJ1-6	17	CASSELPTGLYNSPLHF